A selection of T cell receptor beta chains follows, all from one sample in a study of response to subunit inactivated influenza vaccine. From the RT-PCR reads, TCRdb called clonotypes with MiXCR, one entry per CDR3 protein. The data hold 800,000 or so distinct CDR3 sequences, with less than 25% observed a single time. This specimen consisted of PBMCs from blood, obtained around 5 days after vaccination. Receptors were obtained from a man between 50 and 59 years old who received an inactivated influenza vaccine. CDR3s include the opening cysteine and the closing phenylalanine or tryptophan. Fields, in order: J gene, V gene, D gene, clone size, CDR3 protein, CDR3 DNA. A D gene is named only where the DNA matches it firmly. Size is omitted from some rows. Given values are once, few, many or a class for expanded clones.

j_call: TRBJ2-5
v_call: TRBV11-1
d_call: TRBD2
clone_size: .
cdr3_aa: CASSLPAGEPDYQETQYF
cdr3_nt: TGTGCCAGCAGCTTACCAGCGGGGGAGCCGGATTACCAAGAGACCCAGTACTTC

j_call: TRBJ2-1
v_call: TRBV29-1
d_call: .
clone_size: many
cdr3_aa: CSAGRLSGVSYNEQFF
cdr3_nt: TGCAGCGCCGGCAGGCTTAGCGGAGTCTCCTACAATGAGCAGTTCTTC

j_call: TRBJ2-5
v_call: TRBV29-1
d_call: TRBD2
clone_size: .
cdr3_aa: CSTRTSVGTRETQYF
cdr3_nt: TGCAGCACCCGGACTAGCGTGGGGACGAGAGAGACCCAGTACTTC

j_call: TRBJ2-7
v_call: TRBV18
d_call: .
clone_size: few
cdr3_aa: CASSPPGGNYEQYF
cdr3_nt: TGTGCCAGCTCACCACCAGGGGGGAATTACGAGCAGTACTTC

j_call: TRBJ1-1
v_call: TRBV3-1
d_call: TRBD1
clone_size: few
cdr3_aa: CASSHMAGGNTEAFF
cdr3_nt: TGTGCCAGCAGCCACATGGCAGGGGGGAACACTGAAGCTTTCTTT

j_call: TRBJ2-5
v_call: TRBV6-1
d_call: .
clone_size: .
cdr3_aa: CASSLPPTKPGPKQETQYF
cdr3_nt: TGTGCCAGCAGCCTACCCCCGACAAAACCGGGACCGAAACAAGAGACCCAGTACTTC

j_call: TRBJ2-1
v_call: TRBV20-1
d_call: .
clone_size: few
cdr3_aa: CSAISVIYPGYNEQFF
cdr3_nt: TGCAGTGCTATTAGTGTTATCTATCCGGGTTACAATGAGCAGTTCTTC

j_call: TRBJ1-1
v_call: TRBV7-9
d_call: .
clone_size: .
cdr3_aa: CASSFWESANTEAFF
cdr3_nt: TGTGCCAGCAGCTTCTGGGAGTCGGCGAACACTGAAGCTTTCTTT

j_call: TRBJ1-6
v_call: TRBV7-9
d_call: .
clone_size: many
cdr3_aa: CASSGRNSPLHF
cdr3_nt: TGTGCCAGCAGCGGGCGTAATTCACCCCTCCACTTT

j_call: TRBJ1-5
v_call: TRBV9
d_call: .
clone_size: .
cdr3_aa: CASSVDVYQPQHF
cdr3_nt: TGTGCCAGCAGCGTAGACGTGTATCAGCCCCAGCATTTT

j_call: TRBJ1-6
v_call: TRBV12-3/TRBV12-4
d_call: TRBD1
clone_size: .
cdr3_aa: CASTNKQGTGALYSPLHF
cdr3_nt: TGTGCCAGCACCAACAAACAAGGGACAGGGGCGCTCTATTCACCCCTCCACTTT

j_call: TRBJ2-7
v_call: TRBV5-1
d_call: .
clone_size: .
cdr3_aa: CASSEFPGPYEQYF
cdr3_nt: TGCGCCAGCAGCGAGTTTCCAGGACCCTACGAGCAGTACTTC

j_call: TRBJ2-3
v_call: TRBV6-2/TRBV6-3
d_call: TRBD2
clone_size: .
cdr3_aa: CASSSPLAGGDTQYF
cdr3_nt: TGTGCCAGCAGTTCACCTTTGGCGGGGGGAGATACGCAGTATTTT

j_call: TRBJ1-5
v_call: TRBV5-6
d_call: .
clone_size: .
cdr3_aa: CASSQTGNLHQPQHF
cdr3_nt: TGTGCCAGCAGCCAAACAGGGAACCTTCATCAGCCCCAGCATTTT

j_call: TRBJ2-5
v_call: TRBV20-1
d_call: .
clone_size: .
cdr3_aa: CSARVLGLYGETQYF
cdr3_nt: TGCAGTGCTAGAGTCTTAGGGTTGTACGGAGAGACCCAGTACTTC

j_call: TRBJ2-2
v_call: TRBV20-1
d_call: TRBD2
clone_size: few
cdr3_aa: CSAKGLAGGNTGELFF
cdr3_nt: TGCAGTGCTAAGGGACTAGCGGGGGGGAACACCGGGGAGCTGTTTTTT

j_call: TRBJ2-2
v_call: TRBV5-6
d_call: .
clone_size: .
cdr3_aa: CASSLYYVGTGELFF
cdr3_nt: TGTGCCAGCAGCTTGTATTACGTGGGAACCGGGGAGCTGTTTTTT